This is a list of T cell receptor beta chains from one sample in a study of blood T cell repertoires in COVID-19. The table came from immunoSEQ multiplex PCR; TCRdb's copy has only in-frame clones and leaves some out. The sample lists some 200,000 clones, around 82% occurring once. The sequencing sample was made of peripheral blood. The origin of the receptors is a human donor with acute or convalescent COVID-19. The donor label of this sample is uncertain. Each CDR3 is given with its conserved first and last residue. The D gene is left open where the match is weak. Size values are once, few and many counts, or a class for expanded clones, and some rows have none.

v_gene	abundance	d_gene	j_gene	CDR3aa	CDR3nt
TRBV5-4	.	TRBD1	TRBJ1-2	CASSPGQGRGPGYTF	TGTGCCAGCAGCCCGGGACAGGGAAGGGGCCCAGGCTACACCTTC
TRBV28	.	TRBD1	TRBJ1-4	CASIHRGGEKLFF	TGTGCCAGCATTCACAGGGGAGGTGAAAAACTGTTTTTT
TRBV6-5	.	.	TRBJ1-6	CASTWVGGLDSPLHF	TGTGCCAGCACCTGGGTGGGAGGGCTGGATTCACCCCTCCACTTT
TRBV30	few	.	TRBJ2-1	CACPQVAQFF	TGTGCCTGTCCACAGGTTGCGCAGTTCTTC
TRBV28	.	.	TRBJ2-7	CASSLGGDYEQYF	TGTGCCAGCAGTTTAGGCGGAGACTACGAGCAGTACTTC
TRBV2	few	.	TRBJ1-2	CASSVNGAVGYTF	TGTGCCAGCAGTGTGAATGGGGCGGTTGGCTACACCTTC
TRBV18	once	.	TRBJ1-4	CASSPLPTEGKLFF	TGTGCCAGCTCACCACTACCGACAGAAGGAAAACTGTTTTTT
TRBV7-2	once	.	TRBJ1-2	CASTPGGTGYTF	TGTGCCAGCACGCCCGGCGGTACTGGCTACACCTTC
TRBV19	.	.	TRBJ2-1	CASPEGTYNEQFF	TGTGCCAGTCCGGAGGGCACCTACAATGAGCAGTTCTTC
TRBV6-1	.	.	TRBJ2-5	CASSEEGGSGTQYF	TGTGCCAGCAGTGAAGAAGGAGGGTCAGGGACCCAGTACTTC
TRBV29-1	once	TRBD1	TRBJ1-2	CSDGQGAGYTF	TGCAGCGACGGACAGGGGGCCGGCTACACCTTC
TRBV2	.	TRBD2	TRBJ2-3	CASSGNHRTSGGTDTQYF	TGTGCCAGCAGTGGGAACCACCGGACTAGCGGGGGCACAGATACGCAGTATTTT
TRBV2	.	TRBD1	TRBJ2-5	CASSEGTGMWETQYF	TGTGCCAGCAGTGAAGGGACAGGGATGTGGGAGACCCAGTACTTC
TRBV11-2	.	.	TRBJ2-7	CASSLAPISYEQYF	TGTGCCAGCAGCTTAGCGCCTATTTCCTACGAGCAGTACTTC
TRBV28	.	TRBD2	TRBJ2-1	CASSSPGLAGGNEQFF	TGTGCCAGCAGTTCCCCGGGACTAGCGGGAGGGAATGAGCAGTTCTTC
TRBV5-1	.	TRBD1	TRBJ1-3	CASSRDRGSGNTIYF	TGCGCCAGCAGTCGGGACAGGGGCTCTGGAAACACCATATATTTT
TRBV3-1/TRBV3-2	.	.	TRBJ1-2	CASSQDPRIYGYTF	TGTGCCAGCAGCCAAGACCCCAGGATATATGGCTACACCTTC
TRBV7-3	few	.	TRBJ1-1	CASSDRGVTEAFF	TGTGCCAGCAGCGACCGGGGAGTCACTGAAGCTTTCTTT
TRBV5-6	.	.	TRBJ2-3	CASSLRGLASGRTDTQYF	TGTGCCAGCAGCTTGAGGGGGTTGGCTAGCGGACGCACAGATACGCAGTATTTT
TRBV10-3	.	TRBD1	TRBJ1-5	CAISWDRSDEPQHF	TGTGCCATCAGCTGGGACAGGTCGGATGAGCCCCAGCATTTT
TRBV12-3/TRBV12-4	.	TRBD2	TRBJ2-7	CASSRLSGDEQYF	TGTGCCAGCAGCCGCCTTAGCGGGGACGAGCAGTACTTC
TRBV7-3	.	.	TRBJ1-1	CASSPVRAGNTEAFF	TGTGCCAGCAGCCCGGTCAGGGCAGGGAACACTGAAGCTTTCTTT
TRBV19	.	TRBD1	TRBJ1-1	CASSMRATGGMNTEAFF	TGTGCCAGTAGTATGCGGGCGACAGGGGGCATGAACACTGAAGCTTTCTTT
TRBV19	.	TRBD1	TRBJ2-1	CASSRGGTGLLPEQFF	TGTGCCAGTAGTAGAGGAGGGACAGGGTTACTCCCGGAGCAGTTCTTC
TRBV5-5	once	TRBD1	TRBJ1-1	CASSWRQGAVGNTEAFF	TGTGCCAGCAGCTGGAGACAGGGGGCGGTTGGGAACACTGAAGCTTTCTTT